This T cell receptor beta chain was obtained from a study of naive and memory T cell subsets. Whole-study findings and limits: There was no ground truth to check naive and memory subset results. Possibly reflecting memory cells re-expressing CD45RA, a few larger clonotypes occurred in naive repertoires, especially CD8.

Both TRBC1 and TRBC2 were covered by a beta constant-region primer of two equimolar oligonucleotides. Nested alpha and beta constant-region primers with the SP2 primer drove four PCR rounds on ligated cDNA. TCRdb re-derived calls from the UMI-ligation and nested PCR reads in MiXCR, one entry per CDR3 protein. Among over 80,000 distinct CDR3 sequences, approximately 11% were seen once, and the ten largest hold around 0.13%. Germline CDR1 is DFQATT and CDR2 is SNEGSKA (reference sequence). The V end was cut by 1 base, the J end by 0 bases, with 8 bases between. The CDR3 spans 14 residues. Cells stained for CD3, CD4, CD8, CD45RA and CD27 were sorted into four subsets. This clonotype showed up just a few times. No antigen is known for it.

This sequence joins TRBV20-1 and TRBJ2-3; either TRBD1 or TRBD2 may fit D (5 bases each). The sequencing sample was made of naive CD4+ T cells from blood. This TCR came from a human donor in good health. CDR3 sequence (DNA): TGCAGTGCTAGAGCCGGGGACAGCACAGATACGCAGTATTTT. This encodes CSARAGDSTDTQYF.